These T cell receptor beta chains were read from a single sample in a study of T cell repertoires in cytomegalovirus infection. TCRdb reanalysed the reads using MiXCR and keeps one entry per CDR3 protein. The sample records roughly 990,000 distinct CDR3 sequences, roughly 30% being singletons. The antigens for these receptors are not known. The sequencing here drew on cultured CD8+ T cells from PBMCs, taken from culture after CMV antigen stimulation. These receptors were collected from a human donor in good health (CMV status not recorded). Some clones in this sample may be carry-over from other donors' samples. The CDR3 runs from the conserved cysteine through the conserved F or W. A D gene is named only where the DNA matches it firmly. Clone size appears in some rows only: once, few, many, or a class for an expanded clone.

NA,TRBJ1-2,TRBV14,TRBD1,CASSSTGAPMENYGYTF,TGTGCCAGCAGCTCCACAGGGGCACCTATGGAGAACTATGGCTACACCTTC
few,TRBJ1-1,TRBV12-3/TRBV12-4,NA,CASSFLSNTEAFF,TGTGCCAGCAGTTTCCTTTCGAACACTGAAGCTTTCTTT
NA,TRBJ2-5,TRBV9,NA,CASSVRDLRETQYF,TGTGCCAGCAGCGTAAGGGACCTGAGGGAGACCCAGTACTTC
NA,TRBJ1-2,TRBV9,TRBD1,CASSVEGQGFYGYTF,TGTGCCAGCAGCGTAGAGGGACAGGGATTTTATGGCTACACCTTC
few,TRBJ2-1,TRBV27,NA,CASSLQQPYEQFF,TGTGCCAGCAGTTTGCAACAACCATATGAGCAGTTCTTC
many,TRBJ2-6,TRBV7-2,NA,CASSPRAGANVLTF,TGTGCCAGCAGCCCGCGGGCTGGGGCCAACGTCCTGACTTTC
NA,TRBJ1-5,TRBV4-3,NA,CASSQGLGQYNQPQHF,TGCGCCAGCAGCCAAGGTCTAGGACAGTATAATCAGCCCCAGCATTTT
once,TRBJ2-5,TRBV27,TRBD2,CASSPLGGSGEQETQYF,TGTGCCAGCAGTCCCCTCGGGGGGAGCGGGGAACAAGAGACCCAGTACTTC
NA,TRBJ2-1,TRBV29-1,NA,CSAEGDSPNEQFF,TGCAGCGCCGAAGGGGACTCCCCCAATGAGCAGTTCTTC
few,TRBJ2-3,TRBV6-1,NA,CASTGGGSEDTQYF,TGTGCCAGCACGGGTGGCGGGTCGGAAGATACGCAGTATTTT
few,TRBJ1-1,TRBV27,TRBD1,CASSFTLGDQGGSGKMNTEAFF,TGTGCCAGCAGTTTTACGCTGGGAGACCAGGGGGGTTCGGGAAAGATGAACACTGAAGCTTTCTTT
NA,TRBJ2-1,TRBV5-8,NA,CASTPIGTPTYNEQFF,TGTGCCAGCACCCCTATCGGGACACCGACTTACAATGAGCAGTTCTTC
many,TRBJ2-1,TRBV7-6,NA,CASSGGELANEQFF,TGTGCCAGCAGCGGAGGAGAGCTAGCCAATGAGCAGTTCTTC
many,TRBJ1-6,TRBV4-1,NA,CASSQAESSYNSPLHF,TGCGCCAGCAGCCAAGCGGAGAGCTCCTATAATTCACCCCTCCACTTT
once,TRBJ1-3,TRBV12-3/TRBV12-4,NA,CASSPTPRVAGNTIYF,TGTGCCAGCAGTCCGACCCCCAGGGTAGCTGGAAACACCATATATTTT
NA,TRBJ1-2,TRBV9,NA,CASSVDGGRTYGYTF,TGTGCCAGCAGCGTAGACGGGGGAAGGACCTATGGCTACACCTTC
NA,TRBJ1-6,TRBV7-6,NA,CASSLSSDLANPPLHF,TGTGCCAGCAGCTTATCATCAGACCTCGCGAATCCACCCCTCCACTTT
NA,TRBJ2-7,TRBV6-1,TRBD1,CASKPWTGVGYEQYF,TGTGCCAGCAAACCTTGGACAGGAGTGGGCTACGAGCAGTACTTC
NA,TRBJ1-4,TRBV14,TRBD1,CASSQEMTGVREKLFF,TGTGCCAGCAGCCAAGAGATGACAGGGGTGCGTGAAAAACTGTTTTTT
many,TRBJ2-3,TRBV7-2,NA,CASSLWPTDTQYF,TGTGCCAGCAGCTTATGGCCCACAGATACGCAGTATTTT
few,TRBJ2-7,TRBV5-5,TRBD1,CASSLGGTGRDEQYF,TGTGCCAGCAGCTTGGGCGGGACAGGTAGGGACGAGCAGTACTTC
NA,TRBJ1-2,TRBV4-1,NA,CASSQTDRSYGYTF,TGCGCCAGCAGCCAGACGGACAGATCCTATGGCTACACCTTC
many,TRBJ2-1,TRBV6-1,TRBD2,CASSEKPLAHSYNEQFF,TGTGCCAGCAGTGAGAAGCCACTAGCGCACTCCTACAATGAGCAGTTCTTC
NA,TRBJ1-3,TRBV19,TRBD1,CASSIRTGAGNTIYF,TGTGCCAGTAGTATCAGGACAGGGGCTGGAAACACCATATATTTT
many,TRBJ1-1,TRBV7-2,NA,CASSLAGPHLNTEAFF,TGTGCCAGCAGCTTAGCAGGGCCTCACTTGAACACTGAAGCTTTCTTT
NA,TRBJ2-1,TRBV5-6,NA,CASSLGQKYNEQFF,TGTGCCAGCAGCTTGGGACAGAAATACAATGAGCAGTTCTTC
NA,TRBJ2-1,TRBV9,TRBD2,CASSGTGTSGGPEQFF,TGTGCCAGCAGCGGGACCGGGACTAGCGGGGGCCCAGAGCAGTTCTTC
NA,TRBJ2-3,TRBV11-3,NA,CASSLGGSGQYF,TGTGCCAGCAGCCTCGGCGGGTCCGGGCAGTATTTT
once,TRBJ1-1,TRBV6-6,TRBD1,CASRYGGQGATEAFF,TGTGCCAGCAGGTACGGGGGACAGGGGGCCACTGAAGCTTTCTTT
few,TRBJ2-2,TRBV7-6,NA,CASSATGPGELFF,TGTGCCAGCAGCGCCACTGGCCCCGGGGAGCTGTTTTTT
few,TRBJ2-7,TRBV13,TRBD1,CASSSPKDRDYEQYF,TGTGCCAGCAGCTCCCCGAAGGACAGGGACTACGAGCAGTACTTC
NA,TRBJ2-3,TRBV9,TRBD2,CASSETGGLTDTQYF,TGTGCCAGCAGCGAGACGGGGGGGCTAACAGATACGCAGTATTTT
NA,TRBJ2-5,TRBV29-1,TRBD2,CSVPEWRGAPRETQYF,TGCAGCGTACCGGAGTGGCGGGGGGCCCCCCGTGAGACCCAGTACTTC
few,TRBJ2-7,TRBV6-5,TRBD1,CASSSFSGGRGREQYF,TGTGCCAGCAGTTCCTTCTCAGGGGGCAGAGGTAGGGAGCAGTACTTC
NA,TRBJ2-3,TRBV11-3,NA,CASSPDGGYTDTQYF,TGTGCCAGCAGCCCCGACGGTGGTTACACAGATACGCAGTATTTT
NA,TRBJ1-1,TRBV19,NA,CASSIEQGKTEAFF,TGTGCCAGTAGTATAGAACAGGGCAAAACTGAAGCTTTCTTT
NA,TRBJ1-4,TRBV12-3/TRBV12-4,NA,CASRIGGKSEKLFF,TGTGCCAGCAGGATAGGGGGGAAAAGTGAAAAACTGTTTTTT
few,TRBJ2-1,TRBV3-1,TRBD2,CASSHPPGTSFPNEQFF,TGTGCCAGCAGCCACCCTCCCGGGACTAGCTTTCCCAATGAGCAGTTCTTC
few,TRBJ2-1,TRBV6-5,TRBD1,CASSRDRGYNEQFF,TGTGCCAGCAGTCGGGACAGGGGCTACAATGAGCAGTTCTTC
few,TRBJ1-1,TRBV6-1,NA,CASIRQPEAFF,TGTGCCAGCATACGACAGCCTGAAGCTTTCTTT
many,TRBJ1-5,TRBV27,NA,CASSLGLSSNQPQHF,TGTGCCAGCAGTTTGGGACTCAGTAGCAATCAGCCCCAGCATTTT
NA,TRBJ1-5,TRBV12-3/TRBV12-4,NA,CASRRGEGNQPQHF,TGTGCCAGCAGACGGGGGGAGGGCAATCAGCCCCAGCATTTT
NA,TRBJ1-2,TRBV7-9,NA,CASSYEAQAYGYTF,TGTGCCAGCAGCTACGAGGCCCAGGCCTATGGCTACACCTTC
NA,TRBJ2-5,TRBV7-9,NA,CASSSHRPGETQYF,TGTGCCAGCAGCTCGCACCGCCCAGGAGAGACCCAGTACTTC
few,TRBJ2-1,TRBV7-8,TRBD2,CASSLRSGGESEQFF,TGTGCCAGCAGCTTACGGAGCGGGGGGGAGTCTGAGCAGTTCTTC
few,TRBJ2-1,TRBV27,NA,CASSPPGHMFF,TGTGCCAGCAGTCCACCAGGGCATATGTTCTTC
few,TRBJ1-6,TRBV6-5,NA,CASSYGSPFGNSYNSPLHF,TGTGCCAGCAGTTACGGTTCCCCCTTTGGAAACTCCTATAATTCACCCCTCCACTTT
few,TRBJ1-2,TRBV7-9,NA,CASSLGGRNGYTF,TGTGCCAGCAGCTTAGGCGGCAGGAATGGCTACACCTTC
NA,TRBJ2-5,TRBV25-1,NA,CASSEYARRRGPRTQYF,TGTGCCAGCAGTGAATATGCTCGCAGGAGGGGTCCGAGGACCCAGTACTTC
NA,TRBJ2-3,TRBV9,NA,CASSVEAGSFTDTQYF,TGTGCCAGCAGCGTAGAGGCAGGGTCCTTCACAGATACGCAGTATTTT
NA,TRBJ1-1,TRBV12-3/TRBV12-4,TRBD1,CASSFPDRGVNTEAFF,TGTGCCAGCAGTTTTCCCGACAGGGGTGTGAACACTGAAGCTTTCTTT